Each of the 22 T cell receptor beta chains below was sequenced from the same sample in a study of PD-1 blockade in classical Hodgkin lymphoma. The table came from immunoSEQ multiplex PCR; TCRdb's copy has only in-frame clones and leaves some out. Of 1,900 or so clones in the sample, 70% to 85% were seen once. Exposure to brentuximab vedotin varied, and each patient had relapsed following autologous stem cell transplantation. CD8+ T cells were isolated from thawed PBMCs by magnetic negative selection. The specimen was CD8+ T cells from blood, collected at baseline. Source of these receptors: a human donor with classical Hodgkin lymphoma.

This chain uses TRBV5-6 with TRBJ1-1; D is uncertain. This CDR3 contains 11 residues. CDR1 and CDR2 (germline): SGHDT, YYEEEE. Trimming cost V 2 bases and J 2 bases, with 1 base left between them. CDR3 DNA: TGTGCCAGCAGCTTTAACACTGAAGCTTTCTTT. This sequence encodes CASSFNTEAFF.

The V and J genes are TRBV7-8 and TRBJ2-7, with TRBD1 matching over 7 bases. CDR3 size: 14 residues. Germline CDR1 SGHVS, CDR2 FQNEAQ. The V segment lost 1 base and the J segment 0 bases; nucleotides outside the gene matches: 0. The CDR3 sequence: CASSLGTGSYEQYF. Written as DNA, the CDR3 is TGTGCCAGCAGCTTAGGGACAGGCTCCTACGAGCAGTACTTC.

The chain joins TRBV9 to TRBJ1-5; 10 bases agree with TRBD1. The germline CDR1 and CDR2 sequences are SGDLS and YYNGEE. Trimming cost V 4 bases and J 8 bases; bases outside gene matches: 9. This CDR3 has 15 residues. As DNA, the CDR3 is TGTGCCAGCAGCCCTCAGGGACAGGGGATTGAGCCCCAGCATTTT. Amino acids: CASSPQGQGIEPQHF.

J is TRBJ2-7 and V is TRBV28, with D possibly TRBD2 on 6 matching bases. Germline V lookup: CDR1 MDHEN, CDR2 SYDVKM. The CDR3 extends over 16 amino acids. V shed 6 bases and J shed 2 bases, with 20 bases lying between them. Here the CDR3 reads CASSPWDAGTTYEQYF. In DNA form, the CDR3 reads TGTGCCAGCAGCCCTTGGGATGCGGGAACAACCTACGAGCAGTACTTC.

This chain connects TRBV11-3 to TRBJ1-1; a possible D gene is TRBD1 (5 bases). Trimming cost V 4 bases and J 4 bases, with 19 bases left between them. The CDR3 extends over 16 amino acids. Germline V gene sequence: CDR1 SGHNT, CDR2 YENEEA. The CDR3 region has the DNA TGTGCCAGCAGCTCCGGCACCCCGGGGGGAGGCACTGAAGCTTTCTTT. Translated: CASSSGTPGGGTEAFF.

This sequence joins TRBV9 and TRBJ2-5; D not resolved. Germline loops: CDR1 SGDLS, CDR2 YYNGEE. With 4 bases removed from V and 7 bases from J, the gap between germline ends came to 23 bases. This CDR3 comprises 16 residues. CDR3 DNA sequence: TGTGCCAGCAGCCCCTCCCTACCCGAGGTTGGTGGGACCCAGTACTTC. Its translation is CASSPSLPEVGGTQYF.

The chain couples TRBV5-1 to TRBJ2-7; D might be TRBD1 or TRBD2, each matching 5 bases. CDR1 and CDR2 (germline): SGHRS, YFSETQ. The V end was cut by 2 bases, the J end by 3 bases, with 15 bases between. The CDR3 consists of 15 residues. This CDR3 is CASSFEGRVVYEQYF. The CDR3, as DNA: TGCGCCAGCAGCTTCGAGGGCAGGGTGGTCTACGAGCAGTACTTC.

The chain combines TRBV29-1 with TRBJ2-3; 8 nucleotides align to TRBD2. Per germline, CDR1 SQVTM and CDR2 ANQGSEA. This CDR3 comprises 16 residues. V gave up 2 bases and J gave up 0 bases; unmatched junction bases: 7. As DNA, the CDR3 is TGCAGCGTTGAAAGGCCTAGCGGGTATAGCACAGATACGCAGTATTTT. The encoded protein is CSVERPSGYSTDTQYF.

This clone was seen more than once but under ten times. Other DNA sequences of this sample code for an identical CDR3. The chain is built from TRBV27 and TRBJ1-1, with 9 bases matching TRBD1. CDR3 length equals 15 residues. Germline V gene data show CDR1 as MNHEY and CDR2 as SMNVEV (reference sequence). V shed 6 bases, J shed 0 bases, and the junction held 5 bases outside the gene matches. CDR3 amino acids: CASSPTGGMNTEAFF. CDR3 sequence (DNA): TGTGCCAGCAGCCCGACAGGGGGAATGAACACTGAAGCTTTCTTT.

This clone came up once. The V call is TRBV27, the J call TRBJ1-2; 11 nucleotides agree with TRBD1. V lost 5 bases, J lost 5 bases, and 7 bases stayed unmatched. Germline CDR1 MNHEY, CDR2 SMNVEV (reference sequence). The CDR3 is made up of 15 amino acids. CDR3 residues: CASSDRTGGGYGYTF. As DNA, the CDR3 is TGTGCCAGCAGTGACAGGACAGGGGGCGGTTATGGCTACACCTTC.

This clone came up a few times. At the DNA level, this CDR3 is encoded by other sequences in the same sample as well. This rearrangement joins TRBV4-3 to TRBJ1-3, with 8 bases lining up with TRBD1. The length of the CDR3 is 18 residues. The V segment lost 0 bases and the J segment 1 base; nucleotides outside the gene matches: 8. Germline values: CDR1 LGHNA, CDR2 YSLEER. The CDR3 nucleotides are TGCGCCAGCAGCCAAGATTACGCGACAGGGGTTTCTGGAAACACCATATATTTT. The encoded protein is CASSQDYATGVSGNTIYF.

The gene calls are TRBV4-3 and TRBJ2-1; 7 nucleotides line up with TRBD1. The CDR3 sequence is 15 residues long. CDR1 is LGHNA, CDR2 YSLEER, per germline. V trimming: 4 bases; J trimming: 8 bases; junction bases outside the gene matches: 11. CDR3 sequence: CASSPYRGQTYEQFF. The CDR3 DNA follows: TGCGCCAGCAGCCCATACAGGGGCCAAACTTATGAGCAGTTCTTC.

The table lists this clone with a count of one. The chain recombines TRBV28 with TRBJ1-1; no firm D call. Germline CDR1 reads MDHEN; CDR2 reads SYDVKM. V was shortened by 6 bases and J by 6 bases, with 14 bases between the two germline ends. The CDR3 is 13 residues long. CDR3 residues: CASSRLTRAEAFF. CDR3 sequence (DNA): TGTGCCAGCAGCCGACTAACAAGGGCTGAAGCTTTCTTT. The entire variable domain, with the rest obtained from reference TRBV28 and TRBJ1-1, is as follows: DVKVTQSSRYLVKRTGEKVFLECVQDMDHENMFWYRQDPGLGLRLIYFSYDVKMKEKGDIPEGYSVSREKKERFSLILESASTNQTSMYLCASSRLTRAEAFFGQGTRLTVV.

For the CDR3, the DNA is TGTGCCAGCAGCCCGACAGGGAGGGGGGAGACCCAGTACTTC. Amino acids: CASSPTGRGETQYF. V and J are TRBV27 and TRBJ2-5; possibly TRBD1 or TRBD2 for D (7 bases each). Deletions cut 6 bases from V and 5 bases from J, with 16 bases between. This CDR3 contains 14 residues. Germline CDR1 reads MNHEY; CDR2 reads SMNVEV (reference sequence).

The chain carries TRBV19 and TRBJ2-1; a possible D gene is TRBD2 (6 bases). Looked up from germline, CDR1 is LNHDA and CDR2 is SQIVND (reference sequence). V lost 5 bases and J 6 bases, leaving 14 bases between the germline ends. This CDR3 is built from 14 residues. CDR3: CASSLKGLTNEQFF. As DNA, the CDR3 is TGTGCCAGTAGTCTCAAGGGACTCACCAATGAGCAGTTCTTC. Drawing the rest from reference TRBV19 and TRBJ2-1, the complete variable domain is DGGITQSPKYLFRKEGQNVTLSCEQNLNHDAMYWYRQDPGQGLRLIYYSQIVNDFQKGDIAEGYSVSREKKESFPLTVTSAQKNPTAFYLCASSLKGLTNEQFFGPGTRLTVL.

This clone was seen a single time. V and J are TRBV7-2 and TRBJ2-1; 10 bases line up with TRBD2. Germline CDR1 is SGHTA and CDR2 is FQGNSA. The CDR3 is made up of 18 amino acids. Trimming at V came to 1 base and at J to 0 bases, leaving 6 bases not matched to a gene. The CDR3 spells CASSLDSGRPSSYNEQFF. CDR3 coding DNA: TGTGCCAGCAGCTTAGATAGCGGGAGGCCTAGCTCCTACAATGAGCAGTTCTTC.

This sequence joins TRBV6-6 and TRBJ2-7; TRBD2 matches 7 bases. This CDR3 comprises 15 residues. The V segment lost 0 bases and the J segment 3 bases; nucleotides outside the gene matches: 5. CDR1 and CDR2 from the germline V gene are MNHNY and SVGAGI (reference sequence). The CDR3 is CASSYSRDYYYEQYF. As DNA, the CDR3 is TGTGCCAGCAGTTACTCAAGGGACTACTACTACGAGCAGTACTTC.

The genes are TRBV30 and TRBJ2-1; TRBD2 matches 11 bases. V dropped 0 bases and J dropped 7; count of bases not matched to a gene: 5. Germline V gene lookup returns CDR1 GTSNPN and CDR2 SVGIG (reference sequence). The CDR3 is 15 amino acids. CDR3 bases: TGTGCCTGGAGTGTACTAGCGGGAGTGCGGAATGAGCAGTTCTTC. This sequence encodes CAWSVLAGVRNEQFF.

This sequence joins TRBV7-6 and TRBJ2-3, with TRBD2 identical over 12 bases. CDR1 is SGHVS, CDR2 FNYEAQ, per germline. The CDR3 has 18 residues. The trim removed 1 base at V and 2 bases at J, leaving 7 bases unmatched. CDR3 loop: CASSLVIWTSGTTDTQYF. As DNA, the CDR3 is TGTGCCAGCAGCTTAGTGATCTGGACTAGCGGGACCACAGATACGCAGTATTTT.

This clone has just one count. DNA for the CDR3: TGTGCCAGCAGCCCCGCCGGGGGGTTAAATGAGCAGTTCTTC. Its protein product is CASSPAGGLNEQFF. The chain combines TRBV7-9 with TRBJ2-1; 7 positions agree with TRBD2. This CDR3 region has 14 residues. The junction had 8 bases not matched to a gene; V was cut back by 5 bases and J by 7 bases. Germline CDR1 reads SEHNR; CDR2 reads FQNEAQ (reference sequence).

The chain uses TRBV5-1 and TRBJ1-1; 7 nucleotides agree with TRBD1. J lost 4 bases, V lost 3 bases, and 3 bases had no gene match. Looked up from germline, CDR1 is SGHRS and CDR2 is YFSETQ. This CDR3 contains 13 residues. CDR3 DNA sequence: TGCGCCAGCAGCTGGGACAGAAGCACTGAAGCTTTCTTT. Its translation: CASSWDRSTEAFF.

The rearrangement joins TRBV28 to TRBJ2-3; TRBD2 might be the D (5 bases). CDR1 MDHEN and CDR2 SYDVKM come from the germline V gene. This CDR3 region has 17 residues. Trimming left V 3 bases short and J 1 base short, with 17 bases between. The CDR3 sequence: CASSFLGDMRGTDTQYF. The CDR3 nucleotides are TGTGCCAGCAGTTTCCTTGGCGATATGCGGGGCACAGATACGCAGTATTTT.